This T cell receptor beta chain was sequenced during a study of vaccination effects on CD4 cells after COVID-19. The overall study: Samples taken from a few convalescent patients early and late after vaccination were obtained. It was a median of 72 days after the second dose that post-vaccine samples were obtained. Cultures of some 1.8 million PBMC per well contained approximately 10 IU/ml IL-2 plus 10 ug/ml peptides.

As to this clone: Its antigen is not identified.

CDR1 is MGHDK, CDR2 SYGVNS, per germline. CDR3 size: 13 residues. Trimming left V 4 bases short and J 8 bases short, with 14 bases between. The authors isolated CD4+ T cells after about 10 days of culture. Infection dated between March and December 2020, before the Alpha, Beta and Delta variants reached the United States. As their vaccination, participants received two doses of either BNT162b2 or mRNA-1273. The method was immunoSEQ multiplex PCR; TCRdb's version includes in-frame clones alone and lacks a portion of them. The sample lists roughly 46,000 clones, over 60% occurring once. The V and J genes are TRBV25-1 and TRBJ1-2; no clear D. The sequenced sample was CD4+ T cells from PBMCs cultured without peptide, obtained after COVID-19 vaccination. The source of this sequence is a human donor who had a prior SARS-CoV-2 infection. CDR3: CASSAPDARGYTF. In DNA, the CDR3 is TGTGCCAGCAGTGCTCCTGACGCGAGGGGCTACACCTTC.